This T cell receptor beta chain derives from a study of brain metastases from non-small cell lung cancer. CDR3 length equals 21 residues. Germline assignment: CDR1 LNHDA and CDR2 SQIVND (reference sequence). V gave up 5 bases and J gave up 2 bases; unmatched junction bases: 18. Libraries were prepared by immunoSEQ multiplex PCR; TCRdb keeps only in-frame clonotypes and omits some of them. The table includes 4,300 or so clones, 70% to 85% detected once. This sequence joins TRBV19 and TRBJ2-3, with 14 bases identical to TRBD2. This clonotype was sampled from a donor older than 35 with non-small cell lung cancer. What was sequenced was primary lung tumor tissue. The CDR3 is CASSATGTSGGLLLSTDTQYF. The CDR3 coding sequence is TGTGCCAGTAGTGCCACCGGGACTAGCGGGGGCCTTCTTCTCTCCACAGATACGCAGTATTTT.